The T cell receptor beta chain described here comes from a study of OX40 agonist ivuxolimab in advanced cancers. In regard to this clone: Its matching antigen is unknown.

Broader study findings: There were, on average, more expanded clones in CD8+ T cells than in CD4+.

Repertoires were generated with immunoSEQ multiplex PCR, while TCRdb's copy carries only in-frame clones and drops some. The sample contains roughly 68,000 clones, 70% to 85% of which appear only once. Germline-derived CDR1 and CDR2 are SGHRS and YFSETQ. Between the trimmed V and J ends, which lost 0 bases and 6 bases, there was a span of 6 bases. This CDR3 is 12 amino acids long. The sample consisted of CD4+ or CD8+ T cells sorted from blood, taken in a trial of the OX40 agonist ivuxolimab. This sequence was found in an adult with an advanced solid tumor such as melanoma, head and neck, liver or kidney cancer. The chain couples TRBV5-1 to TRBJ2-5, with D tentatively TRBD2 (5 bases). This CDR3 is CASSLAGKTQYF. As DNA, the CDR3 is TGCGCCAGCAGCTTGGCCGGGAAGACCCAGTACTTC.